The text below deals with one T cell receptor beta chain. The PCR had 60 Vbeta and 13 Jbeta primers. Method: immunoSEQ multiplex PCR; TCRdb's copy keeps in-frame clones and lacks some. The repertoire includes around 280,000 clones, about 90% of them detected once, and around 2.1% sits in the top ten. This CDR3 is 14 amino acids long. The V end was cut by 4 bases, the J end by 3 bases, with 13 bases between. Germline assignment: CDR1 SGHNT and CDR2 YYREEE (reference sequence). The data derive from a study of cytomegalovirus exposure and HLA in healthy donors. Material for sequencing was PBMCs. This TCR was recovered from a young woman in good health and CMV-seronegative. The J gene is TRBJ1-2, the V gene TRBV5-4; weak D call: TRBD1 (5 bases). The CDR3 coding sequence is TGTGCCAGCAGCCCCCTTGGAGGGGACTATGGCTACACCTTC. Translated: CASSPLGGDYGYTF.